Listed here are 8 T cell receptor beta chains from one sample, sequenced in a study of PD-1 blockade in mismatch repair-deficient tumors. Produced via immunoSEQ multiplex PCR; TCRdb's table is partial and in-frame only. The sample holds around 100,000 clones, around 80% seen once. The sample in question was peripheral blood, obtained approximately 64 weeks after starting pembrolizumab. Every receptor here comes from an adult with mismatch repair-deficient cancer.

The chain employs TRBV6-5 and TRBJ1-1; D unresolved. The germline gives CDR1 MNHEY, CDR2 SVGAGI. CDR3 length: 15 residues. The V gene lost 6 bases and the J gene lost 0 bases, with 14 bases spanning the gap. The DNA of the CDR3 is TGTGCCAGCAGGGTTGACGTAACGATGAACACTGAAGCTTTCTTT. As protein: CASRVDVTMNTEAFF.

J is TRBJ2-7 and V is TRBV5-5; 14 bases are a match to TRBD2. After removal of 5 bases from V and 3 bases from J, the junction contained 7 bases not matched to a gene. The CDR3 runs 16 residues. Germline V gene data show CDR1 as SGHKS and CDR2 as YYEKEE (reference sequence). CDR3 amino acids: CASSSGTSGRIYEQYF. CDR3 nucleotide sequence: TGTGCCAGCAGTTCCGGGACTAGCGGGAGAATCTACGAGCAGTACTTC.

The rearrangement uses TRBV4-3 and TRBJ2-6; D is unclear. The CDR3 contains 16 residues. Trimming pared 1 base from V and 0 bases from J, leaving 7 bases between. Germline CDR1 LGHNA, CDR2 YSLEER. The CDR3 DNA sequence: TGCGCCAGCAGCCAAGGAGTAGCCTCTGGGGCCAACGTCCTGACTTTC. Amino acids: CASSQGVASGANVLTF.

This chain links TRBV19 with TRBJ2-7; D tentatively fits TRBD1 or TRBD2 (5 bases each). Germline loops: CDR1 LNHDA, CDR2 SQIVND (reference sequence). The CDR3 runs to 13 residues. With 5 bases removed from V and 6 bases from J, the gap between germline ends came to 14 bases. The CDR3 sequence is CASSERGVREQYF. The DNA of the CDR3 is TGTGCCAGTAGTGAGAGGGGAGTACGCGAGCAGTACTTC.

Only one count was recorded for this clone. The genes are TRBV5-1 and TRBJ2-7, with 11 bases that match TRBD1. Germline V lookup: CDR1 SGHRS, CDR2 YFSETQ. Germline trimming cut 0 bases from V and 2 bases from J; bases unmatched to any gene: 4. The CDR3 consists of 16 residues. CDR3 sequence (DNA): TGCGCCAGCAGCTTGGCCGGGGGACAGGGGGCCTACGAGCAGTACTTC. Translation: CASSLAGGQGAYEQYF.

V is TRBV15 and J is TRBJ2-5; 14 bases align to TRBD2. The V and J ends lost 0 bases and 3 bases, in that order; junction bases with no gene match: 21. The CDR3 totals 23 residues. Germline loops: CDR1 LNHNV, CDR2 YYDKDF (reference sequence). The CDR3 DNA reads as TGTGCCACCAGCAGAGAGAACACCGGGACTAGCGGGAGTGCGGTTGGGACCAAAGAGACCCAGTACTTC. This translates into CATSRENTGTSGSAVGTKETQYF. Together with reference TRBV15 and TRBJ2-5, the CDR3 gives the full variable domain: DAMVIQNPRYQVTQFGKPVTLSCSQTLNHNVMYWYQQKSSQAPKLLFHYYDKDFNNEADTPDNFQSRRPNTSFCFLDIRSPGLGDTAMYLCATSRENTGTSGSAVGTKETQYFGPGTRLLVL.

This clone was observed a single time. The rearrangement links TRBV19 to TRBJ2-7, with 7 bases matching TRBD1. This CDR3 is 18 amino acids long. The V gene end was trimmed by 7 bases and the J gene end by 3 bases; junction bases not matched to a gene: 21. The germline V gene encodes CDR1 LNHDA and CDR2 SQIVND (reference sequence). The CDR3 region is CASTERSTTGPRGYEQYF. The CDR3 DNA follows: TGTGCCAGTACCGAGAGAAGTACGACAGGGCCAAGGGGCTACGAGCAGTACTTC.

V is TRBV6-6 and J is TRBJ2-7, with a possible D match to TRBD2 (7 bases). Trimming stripped 6 bases from V and 5 bases from J, with 23 bases between. Germline-derived CDR1 and CDR2 are MNHNY and SVGAGI (reference sequence). This CDR3 has 16 amino acids. CDR3 protein: CASRHSRGGAVDEQYF. In nucleotides, the CDR3 is TGTGCCAGCAGACACTCTAGGGGGGGGGCTGTTGACGAGCAGTACTTC.